A single sample gave rise to the 2 T cell receptor beta chains below, sequenced in a study of cytomegalovirus exposure and HLA in healthy donors. This PCR relied on a set of 60 Vbeta primers and 13 Jbeta primers. Assay used: immunoSEQ multiplex PCR; TCRdb lists only in-frame clones, some missing. The sample lists roughly 180,000 clones; 84% were seen once. Sequenced: PBMCs. These receptors were collected from a girl between 5 and 17 years old in good health and CMV-seropositive.

The chain links TRBV7-3 to TRBJ2-2, with TRBD1 matching 9 bases. V trimming: 2 bases; J trimming: 3 bases; junction bases outside the gene matches: 4. The germline gives CDR1 SGHTA, CDR2 FQGTGA. CDR3 length: 16 amino acids. CDR3 in amino acids: CASSLPGTGHTGELFF. CDR3 DNA sequence: TGTGCCAGCAGCTTACCCGGGACAGGGCACACCGGGGAGCTGTTTTTT. The full variable domain, rest sourced from reference TRBV7-3 and TRBJ2-2, is GAGVSQTPSNKVTEKGKYVELRCDPISGHTALYWYRQSLGQGPEFLIYFQGTGAADDSGLPNDRFFAVRPEGSVSTLKIQRTERGDSAVYLCASSLPGTGHTGELFFGEGSRLTVL.

The chain couples TRBV4-1 to TRBJ1-1; the match to TRBD1 covers 9 bases. Trimming at V came to 3 bases and at J to 5 bases, leaving 7 bases not matched to a gene. Germline V gene sequence: CDR1 MGHRA, CDR2 YSYEKL. The CDR3 consists of 15 residues. The chain's CDR3 is CASSHPGQGNTEAFF. The CDR3 coding sequence is TGCGCCAGCAGCCATCCGGGACAGGGAAATACTGAAGCTTTCTTT.